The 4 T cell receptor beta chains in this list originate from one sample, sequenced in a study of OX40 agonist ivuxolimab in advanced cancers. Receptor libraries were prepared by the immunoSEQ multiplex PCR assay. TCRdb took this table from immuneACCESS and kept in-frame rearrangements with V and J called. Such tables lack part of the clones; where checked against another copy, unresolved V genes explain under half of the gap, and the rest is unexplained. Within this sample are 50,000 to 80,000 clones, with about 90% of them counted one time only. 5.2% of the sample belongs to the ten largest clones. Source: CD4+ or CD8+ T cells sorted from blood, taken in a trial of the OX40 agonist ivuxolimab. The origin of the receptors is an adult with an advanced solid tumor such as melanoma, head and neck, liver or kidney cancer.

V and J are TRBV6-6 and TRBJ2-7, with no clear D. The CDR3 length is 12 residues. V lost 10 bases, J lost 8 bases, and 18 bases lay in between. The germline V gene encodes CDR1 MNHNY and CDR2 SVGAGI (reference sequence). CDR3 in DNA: TGTGCCACCTCGGACGGACCCCTGAAGCAGTACTTC. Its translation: CATSDGPLKQYF.

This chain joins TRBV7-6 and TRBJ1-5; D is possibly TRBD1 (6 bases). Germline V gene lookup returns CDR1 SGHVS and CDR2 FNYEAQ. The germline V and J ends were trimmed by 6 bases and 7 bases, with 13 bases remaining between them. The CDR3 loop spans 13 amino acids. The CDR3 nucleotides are TGTGCCAGCAGAGGGGGGGGTCCCCAGCCCCAGCATTTT. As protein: CASRGGGPQPQHF.

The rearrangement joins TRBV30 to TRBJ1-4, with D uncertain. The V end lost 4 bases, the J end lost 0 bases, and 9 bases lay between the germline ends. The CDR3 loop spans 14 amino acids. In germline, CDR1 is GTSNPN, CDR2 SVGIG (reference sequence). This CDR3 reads CAWTGGATNEKLFF. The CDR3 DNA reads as TGTGCCTGGACTGGTGGGGCAACTAATGAAAAACTGTTTTTT.

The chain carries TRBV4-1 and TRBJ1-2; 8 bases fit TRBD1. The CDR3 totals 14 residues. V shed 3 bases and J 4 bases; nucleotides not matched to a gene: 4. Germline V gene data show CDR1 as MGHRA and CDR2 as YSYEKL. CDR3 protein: CASSHEQGGYGYTF. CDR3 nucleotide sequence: TGCGCCAGCAGCCATGAACAGGGGGGCTATGGCTACACCTTC.